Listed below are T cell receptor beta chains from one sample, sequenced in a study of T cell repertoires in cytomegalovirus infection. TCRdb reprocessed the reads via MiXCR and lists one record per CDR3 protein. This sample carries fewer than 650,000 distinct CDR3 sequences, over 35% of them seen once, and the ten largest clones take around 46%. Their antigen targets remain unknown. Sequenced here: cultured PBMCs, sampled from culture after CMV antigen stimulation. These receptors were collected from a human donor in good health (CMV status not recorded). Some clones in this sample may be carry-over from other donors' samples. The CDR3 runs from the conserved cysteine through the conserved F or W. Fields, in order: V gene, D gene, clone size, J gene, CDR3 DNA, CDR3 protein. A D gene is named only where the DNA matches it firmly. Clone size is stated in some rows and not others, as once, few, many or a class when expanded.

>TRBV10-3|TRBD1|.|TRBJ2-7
TGTGCCATCAGCCTGGACAGGGGCTACGAGCAGTACTTC
CAISLDRGYEQYF
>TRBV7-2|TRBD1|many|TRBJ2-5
TGTGCCAGCAGCTCTTACAGGGGGGAGACCCAGTACTTC
CASSSYRGETQYF
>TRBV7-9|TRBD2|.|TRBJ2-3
TGTGCCAGCAGCTCACTAGCGGACACAGATACGCAGTATTTT
CASSSLADTDTQYF
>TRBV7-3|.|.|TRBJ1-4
TGTGCCAGCAGCTTAGCCTCTCTGGCCCTTAATGAAAAACTGTTTTTT
CASSLASLALNEKLFF
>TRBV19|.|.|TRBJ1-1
TGTGCCAGTAGTCATGGGGGGCGGAACACTGAAGCTTTCTTT
CASSHGGRNTEAFF
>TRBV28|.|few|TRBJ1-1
TGTGCCAGCACAGCAAGGGGACACACTGAAGCTTTCTTT
CASTARGHTEAFF
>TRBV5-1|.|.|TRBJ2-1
TGCGCCAGCAGCTTGGTGGCTCCTGGGGATGAGCAGTTCTTC
CASSLVAPGDEQFF
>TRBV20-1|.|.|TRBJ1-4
TGCAGTGCTAGAGATTCGATCACAAATGAAAAACTGTTTTTT
CSARDSITNEKLFF
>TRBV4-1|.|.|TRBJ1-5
TGCGCCAGCAGCCCCGAAGAGGGCCAGCCCCAGCATTTT
CASSPEEGQPQHF
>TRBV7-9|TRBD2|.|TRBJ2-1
TGTGCCAGCAGCACGAGCGGGGGGGCCCATGAGCAGTTCTTC
CASSTSGGAHEQFF
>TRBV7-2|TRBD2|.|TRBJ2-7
TGTGCCAGCAGCTTAAGGACTAGAGACTACGAGCAGTACTTC
CASSLRTRDYEQYF
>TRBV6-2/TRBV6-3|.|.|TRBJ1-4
TGTGCCAGCAGTGAAGGGACACTTCTGGTGGAAAAACTGTTTTTT
CASSEGTLLVEKLFF
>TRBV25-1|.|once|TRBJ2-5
TGTGCCAGCAGTAATCCAAGGGGGGCCGGCGAGACCCAGTACTTC
CASSNPRGAGETQYF
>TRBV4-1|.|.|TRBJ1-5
TGCGCCAGCAGGGGCACAGGCGTAAATCAGCCCCAGCATTTT
CASRGTGVNQPQHF
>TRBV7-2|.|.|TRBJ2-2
TGTGCCAGCAGCTACTCAGGGAGGACAAACACCGGGGAGCTGTTTTTT
CASSYSGRTNTGELFF
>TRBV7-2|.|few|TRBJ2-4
TGTGCCAGCAGCTCCTCGGTCGGGGGCGGGAACATTCAGTACTTC
CASSSSVGGGNIQYF
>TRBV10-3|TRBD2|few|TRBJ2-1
TGTGCCACCCGATCGGGGGACGGGAGGGCCGAGGATGAGCAGTTCTTC
CATRSGDGRAEDEQFF
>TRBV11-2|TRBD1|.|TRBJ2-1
TGTGCCAGCAGCGTGCGCCCCCCGGGACAGGGTTTCAATGAGCAGTTCTTC
CASSVRPPGQGFNEQFF
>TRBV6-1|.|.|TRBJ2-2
TGTGCCAGCAGTGATGGAGCGGGTCTCGGGGAGCTGTTTTTT
CASSDGAGLGELFF
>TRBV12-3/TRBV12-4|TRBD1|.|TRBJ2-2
TGTGCCAGCAGCGAACAGGGGTCTCCGAACACCGGGGAGCTGTTTTTT
CASSEQGSPNTGELFF
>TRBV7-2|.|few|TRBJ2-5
TGTGCCAGCAGCTTATACGGGAGTCGGCAAGAGACCCAGTACTTC
CASSLYGSRQETQYF
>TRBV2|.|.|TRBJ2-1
TGTGCCACTAACCAGGGCCTGGACAATGAGCAGTTCTTC
CATNQGLDNEQFF
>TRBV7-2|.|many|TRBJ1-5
TGTGCCAGCAGGCCCGGCGGCGCCAGCAATCAGCCCCAGCATTTT
CASRPGGASNQPQHF
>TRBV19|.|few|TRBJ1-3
TGTGCCAGTAGTATCGGGCAGCCCGGCAACTCTGGAAACACCATATATTTT
CASSIGQPGNSGNTIYF
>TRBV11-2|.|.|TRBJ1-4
TGTGCCAGCAGCTTAGAACCCTCAGAAAAACTGTTTTTT
CASSLEPSEKLFF
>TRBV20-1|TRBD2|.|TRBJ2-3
TGCAGTGCTAGAGGGACTAGCGTTAGCACAGATACGCAGTATTTT
CSARGTSVSTDTQYF
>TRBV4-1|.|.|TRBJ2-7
TGCGCCAGCAGCCAGACGAAGGACCCGACTCACCTATACGAGCAGTACTTC
CASSQTKDPTHLYEQYF
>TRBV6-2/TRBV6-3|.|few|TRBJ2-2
TGTGCCAGCAGTTACGCGATCAGGTTCGGGGAGCTGTTTTTT
CASSYAIRFGELFF
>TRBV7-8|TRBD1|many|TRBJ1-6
TGTGCCAGCAGCTTTGTGGGACAGGGGGTTCGTTCACCCCTCCACTTT
CASSFVGQGVRSPLHF
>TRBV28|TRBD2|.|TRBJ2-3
TGTGCCAGCAGCTCTCTAGCGGGAGTAGATACGCAGTATTTT
CASSSLAGVDTQYF
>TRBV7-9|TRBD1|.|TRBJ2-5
TGTGCCAGCAGCTCCAGACAGGGCCCCAGGGAGACCCAGTACTTC
CASSSRQGPRETQYF
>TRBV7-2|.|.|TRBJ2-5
TGTGCCAGCAGCTTAGGGTCGGCTAGCTTAGAGACCCAGTACTTC
CASSLGSASLETQYF
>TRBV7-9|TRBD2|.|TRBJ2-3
TGTGCCAGCAGCCGGGTCGGAGCGGGGGAAGATACGCAGTATTTT
CASSRVGAGEDTQYF
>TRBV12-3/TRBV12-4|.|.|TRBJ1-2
TGTGCCAGCAGTAGGGGACTGAGAGGTTACACCTTC
CASSRGLRGYTF
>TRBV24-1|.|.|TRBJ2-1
TGTGCCACCAGTGACTCACTAGGCTACAATGAGCAGTTCTTC
CATSDSLGYNEQFF
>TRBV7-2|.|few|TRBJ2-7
TGTGCCAGCAGCCTCGTCCGAGGGGGTCCCTACGAGCAGTACTTC
CASSLVRGGPYEQYF
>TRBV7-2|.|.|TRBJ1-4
TGTGCCAGCAGCAGAAATCCATATGAAAAACTGTTTTTT
CASSRNPYEKLFF
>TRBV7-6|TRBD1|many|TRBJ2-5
TGTGCCAGCAGCCGACAGGGTAGAGAGACCCAGTACTTC
CASSRQGRETQYF
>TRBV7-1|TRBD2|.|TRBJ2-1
TGTGCCAGCGATGGACTAGCGGGTTACAATGAGCAGTTCTTC
CASDGLAGYNEQFF
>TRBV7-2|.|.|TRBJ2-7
TGTGCCAGCAGCTTGCTCTCCTCTACATCCCACGAGCAGTACTTC
CASSLLSSTSHEQYF
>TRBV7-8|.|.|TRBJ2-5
TGTGCCAGCAGGCGTCTGGGGGGCCGAGAGACCCAGTACTTC
CASRRLGGRETQYF
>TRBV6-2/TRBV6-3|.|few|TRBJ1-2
TGTGCCAGCAGTTACAGCAGGGGAGGTGAAGGCTACACCTTC
CASSYSRGGEGYTF
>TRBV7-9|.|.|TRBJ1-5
TGTGCCAGCAGCTTAGAGTTGGCGTCAGGGAGGAATCAGCCCCAGCATTTT
CASSLELASGRNQPQHF
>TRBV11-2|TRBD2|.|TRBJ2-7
TGTGCCAGCAGCTTAGATGGACTAGCGACATACGAGCAGTACTTC
CASSLDGLATYEQYF
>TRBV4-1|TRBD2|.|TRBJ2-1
TGCGCCAGCAGCCAAGGAACTAGCGGGGGGGCGAATGAGCAGTTCTTC
CASSQGTSGGANEQFF
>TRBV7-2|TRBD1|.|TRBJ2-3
TGTGCCAGCAGCTTAGGGGGGACAGCGGCAGATACGCAGTATTTT
CASSLGGTAADTQYF
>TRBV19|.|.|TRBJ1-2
TGTGCCAGTAGTATAAGACAGGCTACCGGCGGCTACACCTTC
CASSIRQATGGYTF
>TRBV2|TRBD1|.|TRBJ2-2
TGTGCCAGCGTCACCGGGACAGCGAACACCGGGGAGCTGTTTTTT
CASVTGTANTGELFF
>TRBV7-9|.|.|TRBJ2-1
TGTGCCAGCAGCTTGAGAAAGGGGTACGACAATGAGCAGTTCTTC
CASSLRKGYDNEQFF
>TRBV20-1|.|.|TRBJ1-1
TGCAGTGCTGTTAAACCTGAAGCTTTCTTT
CSAVKPEAFF
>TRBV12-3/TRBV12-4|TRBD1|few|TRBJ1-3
TGTGCCAGCAGCCAGAGGACAGGGTTCCCTGGAAACACCATATATTTT
CASSQRTGFPGNTIYF
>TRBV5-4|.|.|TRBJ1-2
TGTGCCAGCAGCCCAGGACAGAGCGTTATCAACTATGGCTACACCTTC
CASSPGQSVINYGYTF
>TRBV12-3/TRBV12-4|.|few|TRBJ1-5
TGTGCCAGCAACAACGTGGGGATGGCCCAGCATTTT
CASNNVGMAQHF
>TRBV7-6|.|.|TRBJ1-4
TGTGCCAGCAGCTTCGGGATAGTCGGGGAAAAACTGTTTTTT
CASSFGIVGEKLFF
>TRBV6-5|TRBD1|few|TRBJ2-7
TGTGCCAGCAGTTATGGAGTTGGACAGGGAAACGAGCAGTACTTC
CASSYGVGQGNEQYF
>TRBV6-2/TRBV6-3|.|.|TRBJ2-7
TGTGCCAGCCTACCCAATGGGCTAGGCCGACGTGAGCAGTACTTC
CASLPNGLGRREQYF